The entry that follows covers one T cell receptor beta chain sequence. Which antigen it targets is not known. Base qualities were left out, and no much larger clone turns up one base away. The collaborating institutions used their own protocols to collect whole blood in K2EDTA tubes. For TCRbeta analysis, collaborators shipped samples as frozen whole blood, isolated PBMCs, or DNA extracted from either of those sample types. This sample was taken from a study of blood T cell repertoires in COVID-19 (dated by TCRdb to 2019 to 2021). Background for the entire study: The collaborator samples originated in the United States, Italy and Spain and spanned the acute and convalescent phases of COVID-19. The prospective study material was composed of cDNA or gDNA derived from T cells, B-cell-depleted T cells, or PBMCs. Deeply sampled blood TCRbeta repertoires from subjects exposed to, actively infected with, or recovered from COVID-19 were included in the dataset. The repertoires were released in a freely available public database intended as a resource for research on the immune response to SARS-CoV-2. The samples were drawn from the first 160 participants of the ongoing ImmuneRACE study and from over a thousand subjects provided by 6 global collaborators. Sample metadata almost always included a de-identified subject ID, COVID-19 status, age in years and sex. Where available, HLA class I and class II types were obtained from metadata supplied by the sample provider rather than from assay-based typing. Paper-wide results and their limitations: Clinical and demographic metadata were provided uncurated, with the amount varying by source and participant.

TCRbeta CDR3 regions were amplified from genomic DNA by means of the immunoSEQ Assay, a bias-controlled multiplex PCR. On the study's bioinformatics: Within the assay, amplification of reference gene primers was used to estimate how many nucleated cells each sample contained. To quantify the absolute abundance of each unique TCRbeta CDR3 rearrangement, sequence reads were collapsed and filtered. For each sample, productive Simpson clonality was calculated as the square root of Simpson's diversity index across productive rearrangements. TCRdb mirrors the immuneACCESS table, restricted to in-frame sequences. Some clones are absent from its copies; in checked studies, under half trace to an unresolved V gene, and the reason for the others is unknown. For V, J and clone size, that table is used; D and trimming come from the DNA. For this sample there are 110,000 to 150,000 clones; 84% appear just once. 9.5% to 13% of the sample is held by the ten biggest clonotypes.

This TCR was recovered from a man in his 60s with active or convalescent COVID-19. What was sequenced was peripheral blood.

CDR3 region: CASSQWTGAQPQHF. DNA sequence: TGCGCCAGCAGCCAGTGGACAGGGGCACAGCCCCAGCATTTT. The rearranged segments are TRBV4-3 and TRBJ1-5, with 9 middle bases fitting TRBD1. Trimming takes 3 bases off V and 7 bases off J; junction bases not matched to a gene: 4. The CDR3 runs 14 residues from the cysteine to the phenylalanine. Only the CDR3 DNA is retained, 42 bases long and in frame from the first base. Per the germline V gene, LGHNA is the CDR1 and YSLEER is the CDR2.